In this sample, the clone carrying this T cell receptor (beta chain) turned up a few times. Its antigen is not known. Constant-segment primers and 5'RACE yielded cDNA libraries for TCR alpha and TCR beta, each carrying sample barcodes and UMIs. MiXCR, applied by TCRdb to the 5' RACE reads, yields one record per CDR3 protein. The sample consists of approximately 490,000 distinct CDR3 sequences, around 21% of them appearing once. This sample is part of a study of T-cell memory formation after mild COVID-19. Broader study findings: Clones contracting across day 15 to 85 had a balanced CD4/CD8 profile; later expanding clones leaned CD4+.

CDR1 and CDR2 (germline): LGHDT, YNNKEL (reference sequence). This CDR3 is built from 15 residues. Trimming took 4 bases from V and 6 from J; bases not matched to a gene: 11. This chain uses TRBV3-1 with TRBJ1-1; the match to TRBD1 covers 7 bases. Sequencing was carried out using PBMCs or a T cell subset sorted from them (not recorded which). The receptor was derived from an adult woman who had mild COVID-19 (a few samples of this study predate the infection). Cell type and time point are not known. The DNA for the CDR3 is TGTGCCAGCAGCCGAACAGGGGTTAAAGAGGCTGAAGCTTTCTTT. Protein product: CASSRTGVKEAEAFF.